A selection of T cell receptor beta chains follows, all from one sample in a study of radiotherapy plus CTLA-4 blockade in lung cancer. The data were produced by immunoSEQ multiplex PCR, yet TCRdb's version contains in-frame clones alone and is incomplete. This sample has about 97,000 clones, with under 85% found just once. The source material was peripheral blood, sampled from a patient treated with radiotherapy plus ipilimumab. These receptors came from a human donor with non-small cell lung cancer who had a partial response to radiotherapy plus ipilimumab. Some clones in this sample may be carry-over from other donors' samples. The CDR3 runs from the conserved cysteine through the conserved F or W. Clone size, where shown, is once, few, many, or a class for clones that have expanded.

>TRBJ1-6|TRBV6-5|-
CASNSYLTNSPLHF
>TRBJ2-3|TRBV29-1|few
CSVDRGRTDTQYF
>TRBJ1-1|TRBV28|-
CASRRGQGVTEAFF
>TRBJ1-2|TRBV28|-
CASSLAVFRGDYGYTF
>TRBJ1-1|TRBV6-5|-
CASIDDRGSEAFF
>TRBJ2-3|TRBV7-7|-
CASSRGFNPDTDTQYF
>TRBJ1-5|TRBV6-5|-
CASSRDRHNQPQHF
>TRBJ2-5|TRBV9|-
CASSVGGGLAGGFGETQYF
>TRBJ2-3|TRBV29-1|-
CSVDGVAGEVTDTQYF
>TRBJ2-2|TRBV5-5|-
CASSLDLFFGTGIGELFF
>-|TRBV18|once
CASSPPTGGYEQYF
>TRBJ1-1|TRBV11-2|-
CASSFRDTEAFF
>TRBJ2-7|TRBV2|-
CASSERGGLRGAYEQYF
>TRBJ1-3|TRBV5-5|-
CASSPTGGVGNTIYF
>TRBJ2-1|TRBV19|few
CASSDRTSYNEQFF
>TRBJ2-3|TRBV6-5|-
CASSRGGDTDTQYF
>TRBJ2-5|TRBV9|few
CASSVGRGWETQYF
>TRBJ2-1|TRBV19|few
CASRETGRISYNEQFF
>TRBJ1-1|TRBV28|-
CASSLEGGPYMGGSEAFF
>TRBJ2-5|TRBV5-1|-
CASSLGGQETQYF
>TRBJ1-2|TRBV2|-
CASSEQDYGYTF
>TRBJ2-7|TRBV5-1|-
CASSFTGEYEQYF
>TRBJ1-4|TRBV25-1|-
CASSRSPNEKLFF
>TRBJ1-1|TRBV29-1|-
CSVEKGAVAEAFF
>-|TRBV6-1|-
CASSERPGGGSSYEQYF
>TRBJ2-3|TRBV6-5|few
CASSYQRGGTDTQYF
>TRBJ2-3|TRBV7-9|once
CASSPSFGGLADTQYF
>TRBJ1-5|TRBV19|-
CASSNLWGGGNQPQHF
>TRBJ1-5|TRBV11-3|-
CASSRGGNQPQHF
>TRBJ1-1|TRBV11-2|-
CASSLVGTGKNTEAFF
>TRBJ2-7|TRBV4-2|-
CASSQVELAMSHEQYF
>TRBJ2-3|TRBV5-1|few
CASNLEGDRVTDTQYF
>TRBJ1-4|TRBV28|-
CASSLIDRGSRGEKLFF
>TRBJ2-3|TRBV27|-
CASSRSGSADTQYF
>TRBJ2-2|TRBV7-3|-
CASSLGGGGPTGELFF
>TRBJ1-3|TRBV6-1|few
CASNPRGTGNTIYF
>TRBJ2-7|TRBV28|few
CASSSPGQGTYEQYF
>TRBJ1-1|TRBV19|-
CASSMDRGPFEAFF
>TRBJ2-4|TRBV7-8|-
CASSLAGGGAKNIQYF
>TRBJ2-7|TRBV21-1|-
CASMPTYRGRCIF
>TRBJ1-2|TRBV5-1|-
CASSFSRVGYGYTF
>TRBJ1-6|TRBV6-5|once
CASSLTAGANSPLHF
>TRBJ2-7|TRBV5-1|-
CASSLAALTSGGFEQYF
>TRBJ2-7|TRBV15|-
CATKPQRGPYEQYF
>TRBJ1-6|TRBV2|once
CASQGGVNSPLHF
>TRBJ2-7|TRBV19|-
CASNPGRGSLKYEQYF
>TRBJ2-6|TRBV7-3|once
CASSFVGGLSGANVLTF
>TRBJ1-5|TRBV30|once
CAWSNRGDQPQHF
>TRBJ2-1|TRBV4-1|few
CASSPREGLGAYNEQFF
>TRBJ1-2|TRBV7-9|-
CASSLGGGTGGSDYGYTF
>TRBJ2-7|TRBV7-9|-
CASSSLGRTPYEQYF
>TRBJ2-5|TRBV11-2|-
CASSRVRTGGGKTQYF
>TRBJ2-5|TRBV10-1|-
CASSPSGRAWETQYF
>TRBJ2-1|TRBV15|-
CATSSGTGVSNEQFF
>TRBJ2-3|TRBV11-3|-
CASKPGGERTDTQYF